The clone carrying this T cell receptor beta chain was counted ten times or more. Its matching antigen is unknown. This record comes from a study of T-cell reconstitution after alpha-beta-depleted transplantation in children. Overall study findings and caveats: Alpha-beta T cells about two months after transplant reportedly derived from several hundred expanded graft clones. T-cell counts and diversity were attributed mostly to newly produced T cells one year after transplant.

A TCRbeta library incorporating unique molecular identifiers was prepared. TCRdb re-called the PCR reads through MiXCR, storing one row per CDR3 protein. The sample lists roughly 220,000 distinct CDR3 sequences; about 8.2% were seen once. The receptor comes from a male patient between 2 and 10 years old who had a stem cell transplant for acute myeloid leukemia, so the T cells may come from the graft donor. The source material was PBMCs, mostly from graft donor cells, sampled 360 days after TCRalphabeta/CD19-depleted stem cell transplant.

The CDR3 here is CASSFNPGEADTQYF. The CDR3, as DNA: TGTGCCAGCAGTTTCAACCCGGGAGAAGCAGATACGCAGTATTTT. The chain carries TRBV12-3 or TRBV12-4 and TRBJ2-3; possibly TRBD2 for D (6 bases). CDR3 size: 15 residues. Trimming shortened V by 3 bases and J by 4 bases, and 14 bases separated the two germline ends.